The 3 T cell receptor beta chains given below trace back to one sample, sequenced in a study of PD-L1 blockade in urothelial cancer. Time point indicated: peripheral blood 6 weeks after treatment start. This table comes from immunoSEQ multiplex PCR, and its TCRdb copy is limited to in-frame clones, with some not included. The repertoire has some 120,000 clones, around 86% of them found once; the top ten carry 2% to 3%. The material was PBMCs, obtained around atezolizumab (anti-PD-L1) treatment. The origin of the receptors is a man in his fifties with urothelial cancer.

This rearrangement joins TRBV6-6 to TRBJ2-2; 9 bases match TRBD1. The V gene's germline CDR1 is MNHNY and CDR2 SVGAGI (reference sequence). The CDR3 spans 15 residues. With V trimmed by 5 bases and J by 3 bases, 4 bases remained unmatched. CDR3 bases: TGTGCCAGCAGTATACAGGGGGCAGACACCGGGGAGCTGTTTTTT. As protein: CASSIQGADTGELFF.

The rearrangement joins TRBV5-1 to TRBJ2-5, with 16 bases lining up with TRBD2. The CDR3 has 16 residues. The germline CDR1 and CDR2 sequences are SGHRS and YFSETQ. With 3 bases clipped from V and 5 bases from J, the junction kept 4 bases outside the gene matches. CDR3 amino acids: CASSSGTSGRVETQYF. The CDR3 DNA is TGCGCCAGCAGCTCCGGGACTAGCGGGAGGGTTGAGACCCAGTACTTC.

The DNA for the CDR3 is TGTGCCAGCAGCGGAAGCGGGAGGGCCTCATACAATGAGCAGTTCTTC. Amino acid sequence: CASSGSGRASYNEQFF. J is TRBJ2-1 and V is TRBV11-1; TRBD2 matches at 10 bases. Germline lookup yields CDR1 SGHAT and CDR2 FQDESV (reference sequence). The CDR3 is made up of 16 amino acids. V shed 5 bases and J 4 bases; nucleotides not matched to a gene: 8.